Here is one T cell receptor (beta chain) with its context. This sample stems from a study of blood T cell repertoires in COVID-19. Study-wide context: Spain, Italy and the United States supplied samples that represented acute and convalescent COVID-19. Nucleic acid was either cDNA or gDNA, and it came from T cells, B-cell-depleted T cells, or PBMCs.

Original methodology: It was from reference gene primer amplification that nucleated cell counts were estimated. The table came from immunoSEQ multiplex PCR; TCRdb's copy has only in-frame clones and leaves some out. The D gene and trimming were derived from the DNA, and the V and J assignments and clone size from that table. The table records around 75,000 clones, 90% of them present only once. The CDR3 has 14 amino acids. V lost 6 bases to trimming and J lost 1 base; unmatched junction nucleotides: 3. The germline CDR1 and CDR2 sequences are LGHDT and YNNKEL (reference sequence). The sequenced sample was peripheral blood. V gene TRBV3-1 (or the pseudogene TRBV3-2) combines with J gene TRBJ1-1; 9 bases align to TRBD1. The source is a man aged 45-65 years with acute or convalescent COVID-19. CDR3 in amino acids: CASRRGQGNTEAFF. The CDR3 DNA reads TGTGCCAGCAGGAGGGGACAGGGGAACACTGAAGCTTTCTTT.